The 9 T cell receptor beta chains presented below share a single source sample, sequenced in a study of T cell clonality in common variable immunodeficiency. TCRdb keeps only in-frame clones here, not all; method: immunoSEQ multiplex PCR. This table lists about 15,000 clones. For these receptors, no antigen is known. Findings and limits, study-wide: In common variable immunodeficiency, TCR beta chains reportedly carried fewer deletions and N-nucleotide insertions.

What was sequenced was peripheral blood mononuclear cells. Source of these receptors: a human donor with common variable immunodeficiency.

CDR3 in amino acids: CSANYRIASTDTQYF. The CDR3 bases that were read are TGCAGTGCCAATTACAGAATCGCTAGCACAGATACG. V gene TRBV20-1 combines with J gene TRBJ2-3; no reliable D call. The read finishes 3 residues shy of the CDR3 end, and the germline J gene is used to complete it. The germline V gene encodes CDR1 DFQATT and CDR2 SNEGSKA (reference sequence). V shed 6 bases and J shed 0 bases, with 16 bases lying between them. This CDR3 contains 15 residues.

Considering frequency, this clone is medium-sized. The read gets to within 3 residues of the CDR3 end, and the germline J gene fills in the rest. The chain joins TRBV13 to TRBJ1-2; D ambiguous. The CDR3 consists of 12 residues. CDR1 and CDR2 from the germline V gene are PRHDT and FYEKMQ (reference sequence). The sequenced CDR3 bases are TGTGCCAGCAGCTTAAGTGCCTACGGC. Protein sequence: CASSLSAYG. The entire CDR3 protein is CASSLSAYGYTF. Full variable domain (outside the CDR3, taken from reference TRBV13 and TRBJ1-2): AAGVIQSPRHLIKEKRETATLKCYPIPRHDTVYWYQQGPGQDPQFLISFYEKMQSDKGSIPDRFSAQQFSDYHSELNMSSLELGDSALYFCASSLSAYGYTFGSGTRLTVV.

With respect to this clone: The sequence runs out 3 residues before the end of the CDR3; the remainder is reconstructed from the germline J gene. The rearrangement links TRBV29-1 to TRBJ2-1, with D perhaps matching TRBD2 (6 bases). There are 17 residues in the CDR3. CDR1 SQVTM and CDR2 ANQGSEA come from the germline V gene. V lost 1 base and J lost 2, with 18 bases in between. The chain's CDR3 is CSVEGVGGGGTYNEQFF. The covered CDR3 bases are TGCAGCGTTGAAGGGGTGGGTGGTGGCGGGACCTACAATGAG.

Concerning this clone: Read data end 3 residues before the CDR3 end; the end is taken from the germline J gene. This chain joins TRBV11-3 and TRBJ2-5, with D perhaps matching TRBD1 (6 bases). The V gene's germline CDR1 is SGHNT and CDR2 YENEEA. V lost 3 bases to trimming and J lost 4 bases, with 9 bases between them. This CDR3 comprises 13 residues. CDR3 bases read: TGTGCCAGCAGCTTGAACAGGGTAGAGACC. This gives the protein CASSLNRVET. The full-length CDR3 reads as CASSLNRVETQYF.

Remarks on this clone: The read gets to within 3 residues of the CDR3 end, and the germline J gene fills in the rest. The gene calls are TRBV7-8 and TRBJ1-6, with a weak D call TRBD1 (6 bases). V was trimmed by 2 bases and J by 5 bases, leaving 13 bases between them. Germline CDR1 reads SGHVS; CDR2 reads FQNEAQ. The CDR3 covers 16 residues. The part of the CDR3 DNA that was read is TGTGCCAGCAGCTTAATGACAGGAGGGGATAATTCACCC. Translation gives CASSLMTGGDNSP. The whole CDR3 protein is CASSLMTGGDNSPLHF.

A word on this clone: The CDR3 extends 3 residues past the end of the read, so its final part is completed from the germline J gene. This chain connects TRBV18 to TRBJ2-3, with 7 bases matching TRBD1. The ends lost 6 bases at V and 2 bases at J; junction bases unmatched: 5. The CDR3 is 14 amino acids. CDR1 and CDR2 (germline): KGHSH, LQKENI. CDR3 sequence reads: CASSPTGNTDTQYF. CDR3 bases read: TGTGCCAGCTCGCCGACAGGGAACACAGATACG.

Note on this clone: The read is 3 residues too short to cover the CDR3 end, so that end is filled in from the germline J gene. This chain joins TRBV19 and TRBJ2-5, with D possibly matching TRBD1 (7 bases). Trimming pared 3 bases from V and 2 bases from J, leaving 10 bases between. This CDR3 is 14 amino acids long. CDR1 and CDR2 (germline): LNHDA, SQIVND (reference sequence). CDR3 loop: CASSIGGQQETQYF. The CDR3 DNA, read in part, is TGTGCCAGTAGTATCGGGGGACAGCAAGAGACC.

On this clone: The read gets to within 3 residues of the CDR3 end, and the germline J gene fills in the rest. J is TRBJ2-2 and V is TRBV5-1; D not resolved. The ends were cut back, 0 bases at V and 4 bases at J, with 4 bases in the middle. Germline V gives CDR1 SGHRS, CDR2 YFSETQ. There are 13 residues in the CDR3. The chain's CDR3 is CASSLAFTGELFF. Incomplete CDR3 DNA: TGCGCCAGCAGCTTGGCCTTCACCGGGGAG.

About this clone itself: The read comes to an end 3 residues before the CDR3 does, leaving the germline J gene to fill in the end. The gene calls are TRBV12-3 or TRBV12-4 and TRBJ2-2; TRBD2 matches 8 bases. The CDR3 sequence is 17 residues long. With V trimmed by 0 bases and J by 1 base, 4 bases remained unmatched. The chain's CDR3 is CASSLALLAGNTGELFF. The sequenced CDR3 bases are TGTGCCAGCAGTTTAGCGCTTCTAGCGGGGAACACCGGGGAG.